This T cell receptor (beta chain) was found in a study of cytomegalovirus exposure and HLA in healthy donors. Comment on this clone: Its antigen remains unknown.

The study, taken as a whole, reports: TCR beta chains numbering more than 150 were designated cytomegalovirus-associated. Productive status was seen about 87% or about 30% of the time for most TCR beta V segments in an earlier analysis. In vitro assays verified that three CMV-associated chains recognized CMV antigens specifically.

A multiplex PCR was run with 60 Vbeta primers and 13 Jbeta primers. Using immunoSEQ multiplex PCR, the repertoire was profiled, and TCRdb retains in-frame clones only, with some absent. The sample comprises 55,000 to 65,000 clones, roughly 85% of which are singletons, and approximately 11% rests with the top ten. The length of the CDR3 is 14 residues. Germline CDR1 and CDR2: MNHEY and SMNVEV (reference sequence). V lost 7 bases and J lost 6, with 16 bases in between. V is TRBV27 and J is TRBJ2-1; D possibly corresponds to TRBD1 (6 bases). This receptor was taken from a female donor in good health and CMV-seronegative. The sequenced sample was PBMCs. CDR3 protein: CASTSGLGANEQFF. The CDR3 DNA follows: TGTGCCAGCACCTCGGGGCTGGGGGCCAATGAGCAGTTCTTC.